The clone carrying this T cell receptor beta chain occurred once. These data are taken from a study of blood T cell repertoires in COVID-19. Study summary: Acute and convalescent COVID-19 specimens originated in the United States, Italy and Spain. Sources were T cells, B-cell-depleted T cells, or PBMCs; the material itself was cDNA or gDNA.

Sequenced by immunoSEQ multiplex PCR; TCRdb stores in-frame clones only, minus some. The table lists some 260,000 clones, around nine tenths of them singletons. Sequencing used PBMCs or T cells enriched from blood (not recorded which). The receptor was isolated from a woman under 30 who had recovered from COVID-19.

The DNA of the CDR3 is TGTGCCACCGCCTTCCTGGACAGAGATGGAAACACCATATATTTT. Protein: CATAFLDRDGNTIYF. The rearrangement links TRBV19 to TRBJ1-3; D possibly corresponds to TRBD1 (6 bases). CDR3 size: 15 residues. Germline V CDR1 and CDR2: LNHDA, SQIVND (reference sequence). V was clipped by 10 bases and J by 3 bases, with 19 bases between them.